The 11 T cell receptor beta chains reported below all come from one sample, sequenced in a study of blood T cells in healthy people across ages. With a J-beta primer mix and a sample-barcoded 5' primer, a second PCR ran roughly 6 to 12 cycles. TCRdb itself ran the 5' RACE reads through MiXCR, one entry per CDR3 protein. The data show about 1.4 million distinct CDR3 sequences, roughly 64% seen once. What was sequenced was blood. The receptors were gathered from a man aged 18 to 29 in good health.

The rearrangement links TRBV4-2 to TRBJ2-3; D unresolved. The germline CDR1 and CDR2 sequences are LGHNA and YNFKEQ. The CDR3 is 13 amino acids. Trimming left V 2 bases short and J 8 bases short, with 11 bases between. CDR3 sequence: CASSQMGVGTQYF. For the CDR3, the DNA is TGTGCCAGCAGCCAAATGGGTGTCGGTACGCAGTATTTT.

The rearrangement joins TRBV10-1 to TRBJ2-1; no clear D gene. V was pared by 11 bases and J by 5 bases, with 13 bases between. Germline V gene data show CDR1 as WNHNN and CDR2 as SYGVQD (reference sequence). This CDR3 has 12 amino acids. The CDR3 loop is CAAVIPDNEQFF. Written as DNA, the CDR3 is TGCGCCGCAGTTATCCCGGACAATGAGCAGTTCTTC.

This chain uses TRBV28 with TRBJ2-7, with a possible D match to TRBD2 (6 bases). The germline gives CDR1 MDHEN, CDR2 SYDVKM. The CDR3 is 12 residues long. V was shortened by 8 bases and J by 1 base, with 9 bases between the two germline ends. The DNA for the CDR3 is TGTGCCAGCGGAGGGACGTCCTACGAGCAGTACTTC. Residues: CASGGTSYEQYF.

The rearrangement links TRBV7-2 to TRBJ2-3; 8 bases agree with TRBD1. V shed 0 bases, J shed 13 bases, and the junction held 9 bases outside the gene matches. The CDR3 spans 14 residues. CDR1 SGHTA and CDR2 FQGNSA come from the germline V gene. CDR3 bases: TGTGCCAGCAGCTTAGCTCCAGGGACAGGCAGGGAGTATTTT. Its translation is CASSLAPGTGREYF.

The genes are TRBV24-1 and TRBJ2-3, with D unclear. Per the germline V gene, CDR1 is KGHDR and CDR2 is SFDVKD. Trimming took off 4 bases at V and 2 bases at J, with 15 bases between the two ends. The CDR3 spans 16 residues. In DNA, the CDR3 is TGTGCCACCAGTGAGCCAGGCGACTTTGTCACAGATACGCAGTATTTT. It specifies CATSEPGDFVTDTQYF.

The gene calls are TRBV14 and TRBJ2-1; TRBD2 matches at 8 bases. The V gene end was trimmed by 3 bases and the J gene end by 11 bases; junction bases not matched to a gene: 12. The length of the CDR3 is 15 residues. Germline V gene sequence: CDR1 SGHDN, CDR2 FVKESK. The chain's CDR3 is CASSQGLVRRGKQFF. CDR3 DNA: TGTGCCAGCAGCCAGGGACTAGTCAGGCGGGGTAAGCAGTTCTTC.

This chain links TRBV24-1 with TRBJ1-5; D not certain. The CDR3 is 14 residues long. The V gene's germline CDR1 is KGHDR and CDR2 SFDVKD. V gave up 4 bases and J gave up 0 bases, with 6 bases separating them. CDR3 DNA sequence: TGTGCCACCAGTGAAAGGAATAGCAATCAGCCCCAGCATTTT. Translating gives CATSERNSNQPQHF.

CDR3 in DNA: TGTGCCAGCAGTTTCGGCCACTTGAACCAAGCTTTCTTT. It encodes CASSFGHLNQAFF. J is TRBJ1-1 and V is TRBV27; D unclear. This CDR3 has 13 amino acids. CDR1 is MNHEY, CDR2 SMNVEV, per germline (reference sequence). V shed 3 bases and J shed 9 bases, with 14 bases lying between them.

The CDR3 loop is CSAQHLAGGDNEQFF. DNA of the CDR3: TGCAGTGCTCAACATCTAGCGGGAGGGGACAATGAGCAGTTCTTC. This rearrangement joins TRBV20-1 to TRBJ2-1; 12 bases align to TRBD2. This CDR3 comprises 15 residues. J was trimmed by 5 bases and V by 5 bases; bases with no gene match: 7. CDR1 is DFQATT and CDR2 is SNEGSKA in the germline V gene (reference sequence).

The genes are TRBV7-2 and TRBJ2-7; 7 bases are a match to TRBD1. The CDR3 runs 15 residues. CDR1 and CDR2 from the germline V gene are SGHTA and FQGNSA. J gave up 1 base and V 1 base, and 4 bases lay outside the gene matches. CDR3 nucleotides: TGTGCCAGCAGCTTAGTGGGGACAGATTCCTACGAGCAGTACTTC. This translates into CASSLVGTDSYEQYF.

As DNA, the CDR3 is TGTGCCAGCTCACCCACCGGACTAGCGGACATTCAGTACTTC. Its protein product is CASSPTGLADIQYF. The J gene is TRBJ2-4, the V gene TRBV18; 10 nucleotides align to TRBD2. With 3 bases clipped from V and 8 bases from J, the junction kept 4 bases outside the gene matches. This CDR3 contains 14 residues. The V gene's germline CDR1 is KGHSH and CDR2 LQKENI.